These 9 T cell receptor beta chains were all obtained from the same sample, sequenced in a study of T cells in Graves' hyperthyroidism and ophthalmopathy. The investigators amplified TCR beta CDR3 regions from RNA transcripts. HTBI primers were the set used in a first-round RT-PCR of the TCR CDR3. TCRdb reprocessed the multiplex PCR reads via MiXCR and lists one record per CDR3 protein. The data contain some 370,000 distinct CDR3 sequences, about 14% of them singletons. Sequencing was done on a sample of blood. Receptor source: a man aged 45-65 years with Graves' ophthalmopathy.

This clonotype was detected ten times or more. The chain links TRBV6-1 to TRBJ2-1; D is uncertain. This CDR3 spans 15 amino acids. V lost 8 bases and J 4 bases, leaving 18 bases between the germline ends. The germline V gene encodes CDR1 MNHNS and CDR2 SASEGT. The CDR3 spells CASSPSGSPYNEQFF. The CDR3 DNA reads TGTGCCAGCTCCCCGTCGGGTTCCCCTTACAATGAGCAGTTCTTC.

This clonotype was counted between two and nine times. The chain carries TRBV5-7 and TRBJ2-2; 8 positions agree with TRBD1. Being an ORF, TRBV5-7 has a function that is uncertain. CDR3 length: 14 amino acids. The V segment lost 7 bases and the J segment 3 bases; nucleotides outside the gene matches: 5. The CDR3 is CASGRGPDTGELFF. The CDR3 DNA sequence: TGTGCCAGCGGCAGGGGGCCGGACACCGGGGAGCTGTTTTTT.

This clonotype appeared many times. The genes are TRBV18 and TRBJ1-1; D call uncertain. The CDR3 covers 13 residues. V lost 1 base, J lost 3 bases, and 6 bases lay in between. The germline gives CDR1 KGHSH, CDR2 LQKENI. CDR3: CASSPLKDTEAFF. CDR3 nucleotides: TGTGCCAGCTCACCACTTAAGGACACTGAAGCTTTCTTT.

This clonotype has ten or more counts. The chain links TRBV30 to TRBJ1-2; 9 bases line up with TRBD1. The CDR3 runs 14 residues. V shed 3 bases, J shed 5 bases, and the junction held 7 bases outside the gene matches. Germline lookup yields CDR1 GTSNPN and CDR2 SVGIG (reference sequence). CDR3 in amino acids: CAWRAGTGSYGYTF. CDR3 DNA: TGTGCCTGGAGGGCCGGGACAGGGAGTTATGGCTACACCTTC. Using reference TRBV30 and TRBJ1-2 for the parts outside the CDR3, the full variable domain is SQTIHQWPATLVQPVGSPLSLECTVEGTSNPNLYWYRQAAGRGLQLLFYSVGIGQISSEVPQNLSASRPQDRQFILSSKKLLLSDSGFYLCAWRAGTGSYGYTFGSGTRLTVV.

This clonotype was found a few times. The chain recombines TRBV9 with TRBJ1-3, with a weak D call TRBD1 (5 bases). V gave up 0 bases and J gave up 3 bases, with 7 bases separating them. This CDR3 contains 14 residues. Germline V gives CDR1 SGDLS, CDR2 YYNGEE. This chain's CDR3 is CASSVEGVGNTIYF. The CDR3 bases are TGTGCCAGCAGCGTAGAAGGGGTTGGAAACACCATATATTTT.

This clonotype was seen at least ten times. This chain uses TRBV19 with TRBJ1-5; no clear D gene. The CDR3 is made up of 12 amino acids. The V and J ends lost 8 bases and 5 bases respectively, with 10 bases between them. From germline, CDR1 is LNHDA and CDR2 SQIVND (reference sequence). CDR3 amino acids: CASRSNYQPQHF. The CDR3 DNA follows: TGTGCCAGTCGATCGAATTATCAGCCCCAGCATTTT.

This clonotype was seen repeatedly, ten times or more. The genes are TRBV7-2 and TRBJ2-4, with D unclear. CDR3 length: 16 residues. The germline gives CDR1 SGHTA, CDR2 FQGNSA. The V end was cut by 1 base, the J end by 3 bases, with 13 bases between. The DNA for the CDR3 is TGTGCCAGCAGCTTAGGAAGTGGGGTTGGCAAAAACATTCAGTACTTC. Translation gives CASSLGSGVGKNIQYF.

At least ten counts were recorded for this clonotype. The CDR3 loop reads CSARAGYSNQPQHF. DNA of the CDR3: TGCAGTGCTAGAGCAGGGTATAGCAATCAGCCCCAGCATTTT. This chain uses TRBV20-1 with TRBJ1-5, with D tentatively TRBD1 (5 bases). CDR1 and CDR2 from the germline V gene are DFQATT and SNEGSKA (reference sequence). The V and J ends lost 1 base and 0 bases respectively, with 7 bases between them. This CDR3 contains 14 residues.

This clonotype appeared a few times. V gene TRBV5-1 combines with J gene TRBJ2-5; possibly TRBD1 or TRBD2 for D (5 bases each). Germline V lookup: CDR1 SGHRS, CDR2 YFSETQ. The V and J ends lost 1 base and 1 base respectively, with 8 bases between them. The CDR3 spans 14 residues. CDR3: CASSLLGTQETQYF. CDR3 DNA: TGCGCCAGCAGCTTGTTAGGGACCCAAGAGACCCAGTACTTC.